A single sample gave rise to the 29 T cell receptor beta chains below, sequenced in a study of T cell responses to AZD1222 COVID-19 vaccine. Sequencing was performed with immunoSEQ multiplex PCR; in TCRdb, only in-frame clones are kept and a portion is missing. This sample carries approximately 200,000 clones, about nine tenths of them seen once, and the ten largest clones take 2.5% to 3%. The specimen was peripheral blood, collected on day 0 of MenACWY control vaccination. All receptors come from an adult in good health.

This chain connects TRBV2 to TRBJ1-1; D remains unclear. This CDR3 is built from 13 residues. CDR1 is SNHLY, CDR2 FYNNEI, per germline. V was clipped by 6 bases and J by 10 bases, with 18 bases between them. The CDR3 nucleotides are TGTGCCAGCAGGCCCCGGGCCCCCGAGGGAGCTTTCTTT. Its translation: CASRPRAPEGAFF.

The J gene is TRBJ2-1, the V gene TRBV5-1, with 8 bases fitting TRBD1. CDR3 length equals 15 residues. J was trimmed by 0 bases and V by 4 bases; bases with no gene match: 3. CDR1 and CDR2 from the germline V gene are SGHRS and YFSETQ. The CDR3 coding sequence is TGCGCCAGCAGCCAGGGGGCTGGCTCCTACAATGAGCAGTTCTTC. This encodes CASSQGAGSYNEQFF.

The genes are TRBV28 and TRBJ1-2; D remains ambiguous. The germline V gene encodes CDR1 MDHEN and CDR2 SYDVKM. The CDR3 contains 13 residues. The V end lost 4 bases, the J end lost 0 bases, and 6 bases lay between the germline ends. The CDR3 DNA follows: TGTGCCAGCAGTTCGCCATCTAACTATGGCTACACCTTC. Residues: CASSSPSNYGYTF.

The chain joins TRBV6-5 to TRBJ1-2; D not resolved. CDR1 and CDR2 (germline): MNHEY, SVGAGI. The CDR3 has 14 residues. V shed 6 bases and J shed 4 bases, with 15 bases lying between them. The CDR3: CASRRQPRGYGYTF. CDR3 nucleotides: TGTGCCAGCAGAAGACAACCCCGGGGCTATGGCTACACCTTC.

The rearrangement links TRBV5-4 to TRBJ2-5; D perhaps matches TRBD1 (6 bases). The CDR3 loop spans 13 amino acids. Per germline, CDR1 SGHNT and CDR2 YYREEE (reference sequence). V was pared by 4 bases and J by 4 bases, with 11 bases between. DNA for the CDR3: TGTGCCAGCAGCCTCTGGACAGTAGAGACCCAGTACTTC. Its translation is CASSLWTVETQYF.

The chain links TRBV19 to TRBJ1-2; the D gene is possibly TRBD1 (5 bases). Looked up from germline, CDR1 is LNHDA and CDR2 is SQIVND (reference sequence). CDR3 length equals 16 residues. V lost 4 bases and J lost 4, with 19 bases in between. The DNA for the CDR3 is TGTGCCAGTAGTACATTGCCCAGAGCTGGGGGCTATGGCTACACCTTC. This translates into CASSTLPRAGGYGYTF.

The chain has TRBV28 and TRBJ1-2, with D uncertain. CDR1 MDHEN and CDR2 SYDVKM come from the germline V gene. The CDR3 is 16 residues long. V was clipped by 6 bases and J by 1 base, with 18 bases between them. CDR3 nucleotides: TGTGCCAGCAGCCCAATAGGACGGCCACTTAACTATGGCTACACCTTC. This sequence encodes CASSPIGRPLNYGYTF.

Only one count was recorded for this clone. At the DNA level, this CDR3 is encoded by other sequences in the same sample as well. The rearrangement links TRBV7-8 to TRBJ2-7; D unresolved. Trimming removed 1 base from V and 1 base from J, with 8 bases in between. Germline V gene data show CDR1 as SGHVS and CDR2 as FQNEAQ. The CDR3 contains 14 residues. CDR3 region: CASSLGRLSYEQYF. CDR3 nucleotide sequence: TGTGCCAGCAGCTTAGGAAGGCTTTCCTACGAGCAGTACTTC.

The V gene is TRBV28, the J gene TRBJ2-7; 8 positions agree with TRBD1. In germline, CDR1 is MDHEN, CDR2 SYDVKM. V was clipped by 10 bases and J by 2 bases; unmatched bases: 4. The CDR3 is 12 residues long. CDR3 in amino acids: CATGTGAYEQYF. CDR3 sequence (DNA): TGTGCCACCGGGACAGGAGCCTACGAGCAGTACTTC.

CDR3 sequence reads: CASSLLRTNYGYTF. CDR3 bases: TGTGCCAGCAGCTTATTGCGGACTAACTATGGCTACACCTTC. The chain is built from TRBV7-8 and TRBJ1-2; no firm D call. V lost 2 bases and J 0 bases, leaving 7 bases between the germline ends. This CDR3 comprises 14 residues. Germline loops: CDR1 SGHVS, CDR2 FQNEAQ.

This sequence joins TRBV11-3 and TRBJ2-2; TRBD1 is a possible D gene (5 bases). Trimming took 5 bases from V and 7 from J, leaving 14 bases between them. Per germline, CDR1 SGHNT and CDR2 YENEEA. This CDR3 contains 14 residues. DNA of the CDR3: TGTGCCAGCAGCCCCGCCAGGGTGGGCGGGGAGCTGTTTTTT. Translation gives CASSPARVGGELFF. Looking up the rest from reference TRBV11-3 and TRBJ2-2 gives the full variable domain: EAGVVQSPRYKIIEKKQPVAFWCNPISGHNTLYWYLQNLGQGPELLIRYENEEAVDDSQLPKDRFSAERLKGVDSTLKIQPAELGDSAVYLCASSPARVGGELFFGEGSRLTVL.

This chain connects TRBV2 to TRBJ1-3; D call uncertain. CDR1 is SNHLY, CDR2 FYNNEI, per germline. The CDR3 length is 15 residues. V gave up 3 bases and J gave up 0 bases, with 9 bases separating them. Here the CDR3 reads CASSDLGSSGNTIYF. The CDR3 region has the DNA TGTGCCAGCAGTGACCTCGGAAGCTCTGGAAACACCATATATTTT.

The V call is TRBV6-1, the J call TRBJ1-4, with TRBD1 as a possible D gene (6 bases). Trimming took 2 bases from V and 7 from J, leaving 20 bases between them. The germline gives CDR1 MNHNS, CDR2 SASEGT. This CDR3 is 17 amino acids long. CDR3 in amino acids: CASSERVGGRTSEKLFF. DNA for the CDR3: TGTGCCAGCAGTGAAAGGGTAGGGGGGCGCACGTCTGAAAAACTGTTTTTT.

This clone appeared a single time. This sequence joins TRBV7-9 and TRBJ2-7; 8 nucleotides match TRBD1. CDR3 size: 13 residues. Germline CDR1 SEHNR, CDR2 FQNEAQ (reference sequence). V lost 1 base and J lost 5; bases outside the gene matches: 1. The CDR3 nucleotides are TGTGCCAGCAGCTTAGAGACAGGGGACGAGCAGTACTTC. Amino acid sequence: CASSLETGDEQYF.

The chain joins TRBV18 to TRBJ2-7; the D gene is possibly TRBD2 (6 bases). This CDR3 spans 14 amino acids. In germline, CDR1 is KGHSH, CDR2 LQKENI. Trimming pared 4 bases from V and 0 bases from J, leaving 10 bases between. DNA of the CDR3: TGTGCCAGCTCACAAGCTAGCGACTCCTACGAGCAGTACTTC. Its protein is CASSQASDSYEQYF.

The chain employs TRBV7-9 and TRBJ1-2, with a weak D call TRBD1 (5 bases). The germline CDR1 and CDR2 sequences are SEHNR and FQNEAQ (reference sequence). V was trimmed by 4 bases and J by 5 bases, leaving 14 bases between them. The CDR3 has 14 residues. CDR3 DNA: TGTGCCAGCAGCTCCCCGGGACCGATGTATGGCTACACCTTC. Its translation is CASSSPGPMYGYTF.

The chain employs TRBV20-1 and TRBJ2-5, with 11 nucleotides matching TRBD1. The V and J ends lost 3 bases and 3 bases, in that order; junction bases with no gene match: 9. The CDR3 extends over 16 amino acids. Per germline, CDR1 DFQATT and CDR2 SNEGSKA (reference sequence). Written as DNA, the CDR3 is TGCAGTGCTAGTGGGACAGGGGGTCAGTTTAAAGAGACCCAGTACTTC. Protein: CSASGTGGQFKETQYF.

This rearrangement joins TRBV5-1 to TRBJ2-1; weak D call: TRBD2 (5 bases). Between the trimmed V and J ends, which lost 0 bases and 4 bases, there was a span of 8 bases. The germline V gene encodes CDR1 SGHRS and CDR2 YFSETQ. This CDR3 has 14 amino acids. The chain's CDR3 is CASSLGSGYNEQFF. The CDR3 DNA is TGCGCCAGCAGCTTGGGAAGCGGATACAATGAGCAGTTCTTC.

The rearrangement uses TRBV28 and TRBJ2-1, with D uncertain. CDR1 is MDHEN, CDR2 SYDVKM, per germline. CDR3 size: 17 residues. The V and J ends lost 6 bases and 1 base respectively, with 19 bases between them. The CDR3: CASRGALVTTSYNEQFF. The CDR3 DNA reads TGTGCCAGCAGGGGTGCCCTCGTAACGACTTCCTACAATGAGCAGTTCTTC. Based on the CDR3 plus reference TRBV28 and TRBJ2-1, the full variable domain is DVKVTQSSRYLVKRTGEKVFLECVQDMDHENMFWYRQDPGLGLRLIYFSYDVKMKEKGDIPEGYSVSREKKERFSLILESASTNQTSMYLCASRGALVTTSYNEQFFGPGTRLTVL.

The V gene is TRBV3-1 (or the pseudogene TRBV3-2), the J gene TRBJ2-1, with 10 positions matching TRBD2. Trimming cost V 1 base and J 7 bases; bases outside gene matches: 7. Per the germline V gene, CDR1 is LGHDT and CDR2 is YNNKEL (reference sequence). The length of the CDR3 is 16 residues. The CDR3 sequence: CASSQASGGFGNEQFF. CDR3 in DNA: TGTGCCAGCAGCCAAGCTAGCGGGGGTTTTGGGAATGAGCAGTTCTTC.

This clone appeared a single time. This chain joins TRBV12-3 or TRBV12-4 and TRBJ2-2; D remains unclear. The ends were cut back, 8 bases at V and 4 bases at J, with 11 bases in the middle. CDR3 size: 13 residues. CDR3 loop: CASAVGGTGELFF. Here the CDR3 DNA reads TGTGCCAGCGCCGTCGGCGGCACCGGGGAGCTGTTTTTT.

The chain uses TRBV9 and TRBJ2-2; 7 positions agree with TRBD1. J was trimmed by 1 base and V by 3 bases; bases with no gene match: 3. The germline gives CDR1 SGDLS, CDR2 YYNGEE. The CDR3 length is 15 residues. CDR3 bases: TGTGCCAGCAGCGCGGACAGGATGAACACCGGGGAGCTGTTTTTT. Translating it yields CASSADRMNTGELFF.

This clone was observed a handful of times. The chain couples TRBV6-1 to TRBJ1-1, with D possibly being TRBD1 (6 bases). V gave up 3 bases and J gave up 0 bases, with 14 bases separating them. Germline V CDR1 and CDR2: MNHNS, SASEGT. There are 16 residues in the CDR3. CDR3 protein: CASSDKGQNMNTEAFF. The CDR3, as DNA: TGTGCCAGCAGTGATAAGGGACAAAACATGAACACTGAAGCTTTCTTT.

The chain carries TRBV28 and TRBJ2-3, with 9 bases matching TRBD2. CDR1 and CDR2 from the germline V gene are MDHEN and SYDVKM. The length of the CDR3 is 15 residues. V lost 6 bases, J lost 4 bases, and 8 bases stayed unmatched. The CDR3 region is CASRSGGREADTQYF. The DNA of the CDR3 is TGTGCCAGCAGATCCGGCGGGAGGGAGGCAGATACGCAGTATTTT.

This rearrangement joins TRBV9 to TRBJ1-2, with D perhaps TRBD1 (6 bases). V lost 3 bases and J 0 bases, leaving 12 bases between the germline ends. In germline, CDR1 is SGDLS, CDR2 YYNGEE. The CDR3 is made up of 15 amino acids. The CDR3 bases are TGTGCCAGCAGCGGACGGACAGCCACTAACTATGGCTACACCTTC. Its translation is CASSGRTATNYGYTF.

This clone was counted between two and nine times. The genes are TRBV11-2 and TRBJ1-2; D is possibly TRBD1 (5 bases). Looked up from germline, CDR1 is SGHAT and CDR2 is FQNNGV. The CDR3 is made up of 14 amino acids. The V end was cut by 3 bases, the J end by 4 bases, with 12 bases between. CDR3 amino acids: CASSFSQEAYGYTF. DNA for the CDR3: TGTGCCAGCAGCTTCTCACAGGAAGCCTATGGCTACACCTTC.

The chain combines TRBV28 with TRBJ1-2; tentatively, D is TRBD1 (5 bases). There are 15 residues in the CDR3. The V end was cut by 1 base, the J end by 3 bases, with 12 bases between. The germline V gene encodes CDR1 MDHEN and CDR2 SYDVKM. This chain's CDR3 is CASSLSGRVYYGYTF. The CDR3 DNA sequence: TGTGCCAGCAGTTTATCCGGCAGGGTCTACTATGGCTACACCTTC.

This clone showed up just once. The chain uses TRBV4-3 and TRBJ2-3; TRBD1 aligns across 10 bases. Germline CDR1 LGHNA, CDR2 YSLEER. This CDR3 has 16 amino acids. With V trimmed by 4 bases and J by 1 base, 5 bases remained unmatched. The CDR3 DNA reads TGCGCCAGCAGCCTTTCTGGGACAGGGGGCACAGATACGCAGTATTTT. Translating it yields CASSLSGTGGTDTQYF.

This chain links TRBV21-1 with TRBJ1-1; the table's TRBD1 call for D was not verified on the DNA. TRBV21-1 is shown as a pseudogene. The CDR3 extends over 19 amino acids. This CDR3 is CASSPFQGDRKILNTEAFF. Written as DNA, the CDR3 is TGTGCCAGCTCCCCATTTCAGGGGGACAGGAAAATCTTGAACACTGAAGCTTTCTTT.